This record covers a single TCR beta chain. The antigen is undetermined. The data originate from a study of vaccination effects on CD4 cells after COVID-19. Culture lasted about nine days before CD4+ T cell isolation. Produced via immunoSEQ multiplex PCR; TCRdb's table is partial and in-frame only. The sample carries roughly 56,000 clones, roughly 80% recorded once. This clonotype was obtained from a human donor who received a COVID-19 vaccine. The sample was CD4+ T cells from PBMCs cultured without peptide, taken before COVID-19 vaccination.

CDR3 sequence reads: CASRGGTEQFF. CDR3 DNA: TGTGCCAGCCGAGGGGGTACTGAGCAGTTCTTC. V usage is TRBV2 and J usage is TRBJ2-1; tentatively, D is TRBD1 (6 bases). Germline CDR1 is SNHLY and CDR2 is FYNNEI. V lost 8 bases and J 9 bases, leaving 11 bases between the germline ends. CDR3 length: 11 residues.